This T cell receptor (beta chain) comes out of a study of T cell clonality in common variable immunodeficiency. Study results and caveats: CVID subjects had higher TCRbeta clonality than healthy controls, most marked in about a third. Fewer deletions and N-nucleotide insertions were reportedly seen in common variable immunodeficiency TCR beta sequences.

This clone appeared a few times. Its antigen is as yet unknown. The read ends 3 residues before the CDR3 terminus; that terminus is restored from the germline J gene. Trimming removed 7 bases at V and 2 bases at J, with 10 bases between. Germline V gives CDR1 MNHEY, CDR2 SVGEGT. The CDR3 length is 13 residues. Repertoires were generated with immunoSEQ multiplex PCR, while TCRdb's copy carries only in-frame clones and drops some. This sample carries some 11,000 clones, none of them present only once. Blood came from CVID subjects not ill and not taking immunomodulatory or immunosuppressive medication. Blood samples were heparinized, about 4.5 to 8.5 ml per donor.

This chain joins TRBV6-2 or TRBV6-3 and TRBJ2-3; D is unresolved. Sequencing input: peripheral blood mononuclear cells. The source is a human donor with common variable immunodeficiency. The CDR3 DNA, read in part, is TGTGCCAGCAAGGCGGAAATCACAGATACG. Amino acid sequence: CASKAEITDT. The entire CDR3 protein reads CASKAEITDTQYF.